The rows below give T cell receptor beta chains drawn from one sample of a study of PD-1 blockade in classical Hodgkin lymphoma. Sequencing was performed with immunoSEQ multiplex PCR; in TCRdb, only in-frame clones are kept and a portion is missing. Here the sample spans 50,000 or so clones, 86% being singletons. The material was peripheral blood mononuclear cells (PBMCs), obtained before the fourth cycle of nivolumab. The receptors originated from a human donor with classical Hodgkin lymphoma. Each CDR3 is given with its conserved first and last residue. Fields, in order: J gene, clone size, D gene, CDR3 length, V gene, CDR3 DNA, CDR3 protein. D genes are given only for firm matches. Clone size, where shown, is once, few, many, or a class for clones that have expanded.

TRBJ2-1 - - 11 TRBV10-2 TGCGCCAGCAGTGAGGGGGTTGAGCAGTTCTTC CASSEGVEQFF
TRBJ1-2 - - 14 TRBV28 TGTGCCAGCAGCCGAGCGGGGGTTGCGTCTGGCTACACCTTC CASSRAGVASGYTF
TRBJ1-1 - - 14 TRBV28 TGTGCCAGCATCACCAGCCTTATGAACACTGAAGCTTTCTTT CASITSLMNTEAFF
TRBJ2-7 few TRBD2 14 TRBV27 TGTGCCAGCACCTTGACTAGCGGGATCGGCGAGCAGTACTTC CASTLTSGIGEQYF
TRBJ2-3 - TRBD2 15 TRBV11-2 TGTGCCAGCAGCCCGAGCGGGAGGGCCACAGATACGCAGTATTTT CASSPSGRATDTQYF
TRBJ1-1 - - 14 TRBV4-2 TGTGCCAGCAGCCATGAGGGGATGAACACTGAAGCTTTCTTT CASSHEGMNTEAFF
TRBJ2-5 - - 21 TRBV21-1 TGTGCCAGCAGCAAAGGGTTCCAGCGGAAGCGGGGGCCAGGGTTACAAGAGACCCAGTACTTC CASSKGFQRKRGPGLQETQYF
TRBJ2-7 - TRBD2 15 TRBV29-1 TGCAGCGTTGAAACTGGCGGAGCGGGACGGTACGAGCAGTACTTC CSVETGGAGRYEQYF
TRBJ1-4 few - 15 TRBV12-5 TGTGCTAGTGGCAAGAGTACTACAACTAATGAAAAACTGTTTTTT CASGKSTTTNEKLFF
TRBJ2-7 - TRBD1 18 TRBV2 TGTGCCAGCAGTGCCGACAGGGATAGCATTATTAGAACCTACGAGCAGTACTTC CASSADRDSIIRTYEQYF
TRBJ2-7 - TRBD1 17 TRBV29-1 TGCAGCGTTGAAGGGGACAGTGCTGTCGGAAGGAGTTACGAGCAGTACTTC CSVEGDSAVGRSYEQYF
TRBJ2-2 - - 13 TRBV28 TGTGCCAGCAGTGGACTTCCCACCGGGGAGCTGTTTTTT CASSGLPTGELFF
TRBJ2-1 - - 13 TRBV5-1 TGCGCCAGCAGCGCATCACCCCCGCCTGAGCAGTTCTTC CASSASPPPEQFF
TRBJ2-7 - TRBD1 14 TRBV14 TGTGCCAGCAGCCAGGGGACAGGGTTATACGAGCAGTACTTC CASSQGTGLYEQYF
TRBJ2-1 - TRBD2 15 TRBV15 TGTGCCACCAGTAATAGCGGGAGGGCGGCTAATGAGCAGTTCTTC CATSNSGRAANEQFF
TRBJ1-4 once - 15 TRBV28 TGTGCCAGCAGTCATGGGGAGTGGGCTAATGAAAAACTGTTTTTT CASSHGEWANEKLFF
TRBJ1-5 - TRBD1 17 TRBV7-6 TGTGCCAGCAGCGATTTTCTAGGGACAGTAGGGAGTCAGCCCCAGCATTTT CASSDFLGTVGSQPQHF
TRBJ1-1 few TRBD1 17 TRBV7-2 TGTGCCAGCAGCTTAGTACGTGGACAGGGTACGGGGACTGAAGCTTTCTTT CASSLVRGQGTGTEAFF
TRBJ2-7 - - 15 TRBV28 TGTGCCAGCAGGCAAACGGGCCTAGTATATCGCGAGCAGTACTTC CASRQTGLVYREQYF
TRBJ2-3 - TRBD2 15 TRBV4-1 TGCGCCAGCAGCCGACTAGCGGGAGCCCCAGATACGCAGTATTTT CASSRLAGAPDTQYF
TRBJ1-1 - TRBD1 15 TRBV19 TGTGCCAGTAGTATAGATTGGACAGGGTGGACTGAAGCTTTCTTT CASSIDWTGWTEAFF
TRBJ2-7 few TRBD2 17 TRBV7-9 TGTGCCAGCACAACGGGCAGCGGGAGTCTTTTTTACGGCGAGCAGTACTTC CASTTGSGSLFYGEQYF
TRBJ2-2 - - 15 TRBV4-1 TGCGCCAGCAGCCTCCCGGGCGGGAACACCGGGGAGCTGTTTTTT CASSLPGGNTGELFF
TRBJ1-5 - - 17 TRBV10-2 TGCGCCAGCAGCCGTGGTCGGGTAGGGGGAAGCAATCAGCCCCAGCATTTT CASSRGRVGGSNQPQHF
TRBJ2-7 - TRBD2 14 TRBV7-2 TGTGCCAGCAGCTTAGCGAGGCTAGCGGGCGAGCAGTACTTC CASSLARLAGEQYF
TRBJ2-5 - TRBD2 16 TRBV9 TGTGCCAGCAGCGGGACTAGCGGGAGTGGTGGGGAGACCCAGTACTTC CASSGTSGSGGETQYF
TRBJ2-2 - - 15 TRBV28 TGTGCCATCCCAGAGGGGAGTGGGAACACCGGGGAGCTGTTTTTT CAIPEGSGNTGELFF
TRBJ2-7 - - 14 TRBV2 TGTGCCAGCAGGGAAAATGGGGGCTCCTACGAGCAGTACTTC CASRENGGSYEQYF
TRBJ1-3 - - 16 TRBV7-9 TGTGCCAGCAGCTTAGCTGCTCAACCCTCTGGAAACACCATATATTTT CASSLAAQPSGNTIYF
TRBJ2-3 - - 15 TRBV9 TGTGCCAGCAGCGAACTACCTGGAGGTACAGATACGCAGTATTTT CASSELPGGTDTQYF
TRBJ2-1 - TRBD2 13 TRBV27 TGTGCCAGCAGTTTTGGTAGCGGGAGTGAGCAGTTCTTC CASSFGSGSEQFF
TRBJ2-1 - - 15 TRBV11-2 TGTGCCAGCAGCTTCAAGGGCGACCCCTACAATGAGCAGTTCTTC CASSFKGDPYNEQFF
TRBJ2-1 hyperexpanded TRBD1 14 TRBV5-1 TGCGCCAGCAGCTATACAGGGGATTACAATGAGCAGTTCTTC CASSYTGDYNEQFF
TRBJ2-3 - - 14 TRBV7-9 TGTGCCAGCAGCTCGCCCGTGGGGGCAGATACGCAGTATTTT CASSSPVGADTQYF
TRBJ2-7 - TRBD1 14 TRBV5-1 TGCGCCAGCAGCTTGTGGCAGGGGGCCTACGAGCAGTACTTC CASSLWQGAYEQYF
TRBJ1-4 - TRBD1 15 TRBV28 TGTGCCAGCAGTGCTGCCGGGACAGCAAACGAAAAACTGTTTTTT CASSAAGTANEKLFF
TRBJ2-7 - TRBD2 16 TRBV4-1 TGCGCCAGCAGCCAAGCCCCCCTAGCGGGAGTTATCGAGCAGTACTTC CASSQAPLAGVIEQYF
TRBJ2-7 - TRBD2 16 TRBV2 TGTGCCAGCAGTCTCGGGACTAGCGGACCACCCTACGAGCAGTACTTC CASSLGTSGPPYEQYF
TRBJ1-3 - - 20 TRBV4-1 TGCGCCAGCAGCCAAGTACTACCCCGGACAATTACTCGTGGTGGAAACACCATATATTTT CASSQVLPRTITRGGNTIYF
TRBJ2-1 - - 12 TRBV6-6 TGTGCCAGCAGCCGACCATACAATGAGCAGTTCTTC CASSRPYNEQFF
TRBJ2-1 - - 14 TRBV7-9 TGTGCCAGCAGCTTAGACTACCAGATCAATGAGCAGTTCTTC CASSLDYQINEQFF
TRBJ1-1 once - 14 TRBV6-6 TGTGCCAGCAGTTACTCGAGAGAGGGCACTGAAGCTTTCTTT CASSYSREGTEAFF
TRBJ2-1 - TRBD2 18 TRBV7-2 TGTGCCAGCAGCCCCAGGACTAGCGGGGGGGTCTCCGGGAATGAGCAGTTCTTC CASSPRTSGGVSGNEQFF
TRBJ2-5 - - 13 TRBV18 TGTGCCAGCTCTACCCTCCCTCAAGAGACCCAGTACTTC CASSTLPQETQYF
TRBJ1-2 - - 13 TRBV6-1 TGTGCCAGCAGTGAATCCAGAAACTCTGGCTACACCTTC CASSESRNSGYTF
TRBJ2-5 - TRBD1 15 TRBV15 TGTGCCACCAGCAGGGGGGACAGGGGGAAAGAGACCCAGTACTTC CATSRGDRGKETQYF
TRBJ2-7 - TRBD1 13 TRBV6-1 TGTGCCCTAGGAGACAGGGAGCCCTACGAGCAGTACTTC CALGDREPYEQYF
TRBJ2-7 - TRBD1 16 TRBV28 TGTGCCAGCAGTTTTCCCCGGACAGGGAGCCCCTACGAGCAGTACTTC CASSFPRTGSPYEQYF
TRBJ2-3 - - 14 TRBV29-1 TGCAGCGTCGCCCAGGGAGCGGTCACAGATACGCAGTATTTT CSVAQGAVTDTQYF